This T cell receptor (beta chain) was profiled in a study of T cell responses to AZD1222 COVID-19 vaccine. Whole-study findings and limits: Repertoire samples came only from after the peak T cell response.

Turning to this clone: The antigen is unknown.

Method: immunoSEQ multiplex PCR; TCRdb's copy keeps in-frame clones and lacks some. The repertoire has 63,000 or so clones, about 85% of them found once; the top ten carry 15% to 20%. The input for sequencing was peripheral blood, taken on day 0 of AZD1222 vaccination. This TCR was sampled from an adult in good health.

The CDR3 DNA reads TGTGCCAGCAGCCCGATCCCTATGGGGGTCTACGAGCAGTACTTC. Translated, it gives CASSPIPMGVYEQYF. The J gene is TRBJ2-7, the V gene TRBV4-2; D might be TRBD1 or TRBD2, each matching 5 bases. The CDR3 totals 15 residues. The V end lost 4 bases, the J end lost 3 bases, and 16 bases lay between the germline ends. From germline, CDR1 is LGHNA and CDR2 YNFKEQ.